This TCR beta chain was profiled in a study of T cell clones after liver transplantation. This clone was observed a single time. Repertoires were generated with immunoSEQ multiplex PCR, while TCRdb's copy carries only in-frame clones and drops some. The data contain roughly 55,000 clones, less than 85% of them singletons. The V segment lost 1 base and the J segment 9 bases; nucleotides outside the gene matches: 12. This CDR3 is 17 amino acids long. Germline loops: CDR1 SGHTA, CDR2 FQGNSA. The sequencing here drew on CD4+ T cells from blood, taken before liver transplant. The chain combines TRBV7-2 with TRBJ2-1; 10 nucleotides agree with TRBD1. The receptor was isolated from a human donor who received a liver transplant. For the CDR3, the DNA is TGTGCCAGCAGCTTAGTTGGGACAGGGGCAACAGGGAGTGAGCAGTTCTTC. Translating gives CASSLVGTGATGSEQFF.